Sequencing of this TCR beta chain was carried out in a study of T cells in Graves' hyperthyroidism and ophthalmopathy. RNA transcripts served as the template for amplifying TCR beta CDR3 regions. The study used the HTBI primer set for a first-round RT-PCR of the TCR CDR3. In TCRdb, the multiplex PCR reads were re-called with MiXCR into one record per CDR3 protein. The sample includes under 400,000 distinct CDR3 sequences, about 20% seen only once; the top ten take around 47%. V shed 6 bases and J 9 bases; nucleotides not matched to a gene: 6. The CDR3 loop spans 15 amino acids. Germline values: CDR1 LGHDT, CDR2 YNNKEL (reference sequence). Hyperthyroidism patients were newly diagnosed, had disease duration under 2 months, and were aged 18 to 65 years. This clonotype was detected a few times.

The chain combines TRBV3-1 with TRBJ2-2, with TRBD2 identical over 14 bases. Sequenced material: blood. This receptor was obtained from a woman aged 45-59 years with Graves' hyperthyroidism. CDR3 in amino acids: CASSKGTSGRRELFF. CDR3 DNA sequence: TGTGCCAGCAGTAAAGGGACTAGCGGGAGAAGGGAGCTGTTTTTT.